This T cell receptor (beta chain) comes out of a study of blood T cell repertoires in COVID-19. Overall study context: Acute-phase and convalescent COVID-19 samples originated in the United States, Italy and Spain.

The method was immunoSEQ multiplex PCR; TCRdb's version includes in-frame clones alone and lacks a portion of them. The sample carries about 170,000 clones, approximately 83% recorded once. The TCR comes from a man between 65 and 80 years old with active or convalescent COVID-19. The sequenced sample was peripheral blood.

CDR3 residues: CASSYGGQGASGYTQYF. CDR3 coding DNA: TGTGCCAGCAGTTACGGGGGACAGGGGGCCTCGGGGTATACGCAGTATTTT. The chain combines TRBV6-2 or TRBV6-3 with TRBJ2-3; 12 positions match TRBD1. V gave up 2 bases and J gave up 7 bases; unmatched junction bases: 10. The germline gives CDR1 MNHEY, CDR2 SVGEGT. The length of the CDR3 is 17 residues.